Shown below are 17 T cell receptor beta chains from a single sample sequenced in a study of shared clonotypes between healthy human individuals. The protocol was immunoSEQ multiplex PCR, while the TCRdb copy is restricted to in-frame clones and leaves out a portion. This sample has 550,000 to 750,000 clones; roughly nine tenths occur once, and the top ten carry approximately 24%. Naive-designated CD8 cells lacked CD45RO, were positively enriched for CCR7, and omitted terminally differentiated effector memory CD45RA+ cells. Sequencing was performed on naive CD8+ T cells sorted from blood. The receptors were sampled from a man aged 25-40 years in good health.

The chain recombines TRBV7-6 with TRBJ2-1, with TRBD2 matching 13 bases. Trimming at V came to 4 bases and at J to 8 bases, leaving 5 bases not matched to a gene. The CDR3 runs to 15 residues. The V gene's germline CDR1 is SGHVS and CDR2 FNYEAQ. The CDR3 loop reads CASSSGTSGIYEQFF. CDR3 in DNA: TGTGCCAGCAGCTCCGGGACTAGCGGGATTTATGAGCAGTTCTTC.

The chain joins TRBV7-9 to TRBJ1-2; 7 bases are a match to TRBD1. Germline V gene data show CDR1 as SEHNR and CDR2 as FQNEAQ (reference sequence). CDR3 length equals 15 residues. V was clipped by 3 bases and J by 2 bases; unmatched bases: 6. In DNA, the CDR3 is TGTGCCAGCAGCTTGTGGCAGGGGGGAAACTATGGCTACACCTTC. Amino acids: CASSLWQGGNYGYTF.

V usage is TRBV5-4 and J usage is TRBJ2-3; 8 bases line up with TRBD2. The CDR3 has 20 residues. V lost 0 bases, J lost 1 base, and 16 bases stayed unmatched. Germline CDR1 reads SGHNT; CDR2 reads YYREEE (reference sequence). The CDR3 sequence: CASSLVTREVLVLGTDTQYF. The CDR3, as DNA: TGTGCCAGCAGCTTGGTGACGCGGGAGGTGCTAGTGCTGGGCACAGATACGCAGTATTTT.

The chain uses TRBV7-9 and TRBJ2-7, with a weak D call TRBD1 (6 bases). Germline assignment: CDR1 SEHNR and CDR2 FQNEAQ (reference sequence). V was shortened by 5 bases and J by 3 bases, with 17 bases between the two germline ends. This CDR3 has 15 residues. The CDR3 loop is CASSTTDRLVYEQYF. CDR3 bases: TGTGCCAGCAGCACCACTGACAGGTTGGTCTACGAGCAGTACTTC.

The chain employs TRBV27 and TRBJ2-3; TRBD2 matches at 11 bases. The CDR3 loop spans 15 amino acids. Germline V gives CDR1 MNHEY, CDR2 SMNVEV (reference sequence). V lost 4 bases to trimming and J lost 1 base; unmatched junction nucleotides: 1. CDR3 region: CASSSLAGGTDTQYF. CDR3 nucleotide sequence: TGTGCCAGCAGTTCACTAGCGGGGGGCACAGATACGCAGTATTTT.

This sequence joins TRBV27 and TRBJ2-7; weak D call: TRBD1 (5 bases). The CDR3 loop spans 12 amino acids. Between the trimmed V and J ends, which lost 4 bases and 5 bases, there was a span of 9 bases. Germline CDR1 MNHEY, CDR2 SMNVEV (reference sequence). In DNA form, the CDR3 reads TGTGCCAGCAGTTCCCAGGGCCACGAGCAGTACTTC. Amino acid sequence: CASSSQGHEQYF.

This rearrangement joins TRBV11-2 to TRBJ2-5; a weak D match, TRBD2 (6 bases). CDR1 SGHAT and CDR2 FQNNGV come from the germline V gene. The CDR3 contains 15 residues. Trimming stripped 1 base from V and 2 bases from J, with 11 bases between. For the CDR3, the DNA is TGTGCCAGCAGCTTAGGGGGCGGGACTCAAGAGACCCAGTACTTC. Translation: CASSLGGGTQETQYF.

The chain links TRBV2 to TRBJ2-3; 12 positions match TRBD2. The junction had 7 bases not matched to a gene; V was cut back by 8 bases and J by 1 base. Germline V gives CDR1 SNHLY, CDR2 FYNNEI. This CDR3 has 16 amino acids. As DNA, the CDR3 is TGTGCCAGCGGAACTAGACTAGCGGGAGGCACAGATACGCAGTATTTT. It codes for CASGTRLAGGTDTQYF.

V usage is TRBV9 and J usage is TRBJ1-2; D remains unclear. The CDR3 loop spans 15 amino acids. Germline loops: CDR1 SGDLS, CDR2 YYNGEE. The V end lost 0 bases, the J end lost 3 bases, and 12 bases lay between the germline ends. The CDR3 region is CASSVGEGMDYGYTF. As DNA, the CDR3 is TGTGCCAGCAGCGTAGGGGAGGGTATGGACTATGGCTACACCTTC. Together with reference TRBV9 and TRBJ1-2, the CDR3 gives the full variable domain: DSGVTQTPKHLITATGQRVTLRCSPRSGDLSVYWYQQSLDQGLQFLIQYYNGEERAKGNILERFSAQQFPDLHSELNLSSLELGDSALYFCASSVGEGMDYGYTFGSGTRLTVV.

The rearrangement uses TRBV7-9 and TRBJ1-2; D is undetermined. V lost 5 bases, J lost 0 bases, and 16 bases lay in between. CDR3 length: 16 amino acids. Germline loops: CDR1 SEHNR, CDR2 FQNEAQ (reference sequence). The DNA of the CDR3 is TGTGCCAGCAGCCTTTCACCAGGTTTGACTAACTATGGCTACACCTTC. It codes for CASSLSPGLTNYGYTF.

This chain connects TRBV7-9 to TRBJ2-3; D possibly matches TRBD1 or TRBD2 (6 bases each). The V end lost 5 bases, the J end lost 3 bases, and 15 bases lay between the germline ends. The CDR3 extends over 15 amino acids. The germline V gene encodes CDR1 SEHNR and CDR2 FQNEAQ (reference sequence). This CDR3 is CASSGGRGRTDTQYF. The CDR3 DNA sequence: TGTGCCAGCAGCGGGGGAAGGGGGAGGACAGATACGCAGTATTTT.

This chain connects TRBV5-5 to TRBJ2-7; TRBD2 aligns across 7 bases. This CDR3 has 14 residues. The V gene end was trimmed by 1 base and the J gene end by 1 base; junction bases not matched to a gene: 2. Germline CDR1 and CDR2: SGHKS and YYEKEE (reference sequence). Written as DNA, the CDR3 is TGTGCCAGCAGCTTGTTGGGGGGGTCCTACGAGCAGTACTTC. Its protein product is CASSLLGGSYEQYF. The whole variable domain, remainder taken from reference TRBV5-5 and TRBJ2-7, is DAGVTQSPTHLIKTRGQQVTLRCSPISGHKSVSWYQQVLGQGPQFIFQYYEKEERGRGNFPDRFSARQFPNYSSELNVNALLLGDSALYLCASSLLGGSYEQYFGPGTRLTVT.

The chain employs TRBV4-3 and TRBJ1-2, with D possibly TRBD1 on 6 matching bases. Germline values: CDR1 LGHNA, CDR2 YSLEER. V was pared by 4 bases and J by 4 bases, with 16 bases between. This CDR3 is built from 15 residues. The CDR3 DNA is TGCGCCAGCAGCCCAGAGCAACAGGGAGGCTATGGCTACACCTTC. Residues: CASSPEQQGGYGYTF.

The rearrangement joins TRBV2 to TRBJ2-1; 10 positions match TRBD2. The CDR3 loop spans 15 amino acids. Per the germline V gene, CDR1 is SNHLY and CDR2 is FYNNEI. V shed 2 bases, J shed 9 bases, and the junction held 7 bases outside the gene matches. The CDR3 region is CASSELAGDFGEQFF. CDR3 DNA: TGTGCCAGCAGTGAACTAGCGGGAGATTTTGGTGAGCAGTTCTTC.

The CDR3 sequence is CASSPGQATNEKLFF. The CDR3 DNA reads as TGTGCCAGCAGCCCGGGACAGGCAACTAATGAAAAACTGTTTTTT. The chain joins TRBV5-8 to TRBJ1-4; 8 bases line up with TRBD1. Trimming removed 4 bases from V and 0 bases from J; junction bases left unmatched: 2. Germline V gives CDR1 SGHTS, CDR2 YDEGEE. The CDR3 has 15 amino acids.

Of note for this clone: Sequence at one end of the junction differs from germline and may be a read error. The chain recombines TRBV29-1 with TRBJ2-3, with D perhaps matching TRBD2 (6 bases). This CDR3 is 13 amino acids long. Looked up from germline, CDR1 is SQVTM and CDR2 is ANQGSEA. In nucleotides, the CDR3 is TGCAGCGCTGAAAGTATAGCGGCAGATACGCAGTATTTT. It translates to CSAESIAADTQYF.

The chain recombines TRBV6-1 with TRBJ2-7; D call uncertain. The V gene's germline CDR1 is MNHNS and CDR2 SASEGT. Trimming removed 4 bases from V and 0 bases from J, with 10 bases in between. CDR3 length equals 14 residues. CDR3 region: CASSGDPSSYEQYF. The CDR3 nucleotides are TGTGCCAGCAGTGGTGACCCAAGCTCCTACGAGCAGTACTTC.